Each of the 26 T cell receptor beta chains below was sequenced from the same sample in a study of post-analysis software for immune sequencing data. Prepared libraries of TCR beta cDNA carried unique molecular identifiers. Each CDR3 protein gets one entry after TCRdb re-called the PCR reads with MiXCR. Here the sample spans 350,000 to 450,000 distinct CDR3 sequences, 39% being singletons. Study conclusions and caveats: Patients showed TRBV5-6, TRBV5-1 and TRBV20-1 among five TRBV segments more frequent than in controls.

These receptors lack a known antigen. Material for sequencing was blood. The receptors shown here come from a girl aged 2 to 10 with multiple sclerosis.

The genes are TRBV6-5 and TRBJ2-3; 7 bases agree with TRBD1. Losses at the gene ends were 6 bases for V and 3 bases for J; bases not matched to a gene: 12. This CDR3 spans 16 amino acids. Germline V gene sequence: CDR1 MNHEY, CDR2 SVGAGI. CDR3 sequence reads: CASSPRQGVVTDTQYF. The CDR3 coding sequence is TGTGCCAGCAGCCCACGCCAGGGGGTAGTGACAGATACGCAGTATTTT.

The chain combines TRBV20-1 with TRBJ1-4; 7 nucleotides match TRBD1. Germline values: CDR1 DFQATT, CDR2 SNEGSKA (reference sequence). CDR3 length: 13 amino acids. After removal of 2 bases from V and 3 bases from J, the junction contained 0 bases not matched to a gene. CDR3 bases: TGCAGTGCTAGACAGGGGGCTAATGAAAAACTGTTTTTT. The encoded protein is CSARQGANEKLFF.

This clonotype came up once. The chain links TRBV29-1 to TRBJ1-2, with a possible D match to TRBD1 (6 bases). CDR3 length: 14 residues. Germline V CDR1 and CDR2: SQVTM, ANQGSEA. V lost 4 bases and J lost 3, with 15 bases in between. CDR3 amino acids: CSVVVSGADYGYTF. CDR3 DNA sequence: TGCAGCGTTGTAGTATCGGGGGCTGACTATGGCTACACCTTC.

The chain joins TRBV29-1 to TRBJ2-3; no clear D. Germline lookup yields CDR1 SQVTM and CDR2 ANQGSEA. This CDR3 contains 11 residues. With 6 bases removed from V and 2 bases from J, the gap between germline ends came to 6 bases. For the CDR3, the DNA is TGCAGCGTGGCGTTCACAGATACGCAGTATTTT. Its translation: CSVAFTDTQYF.

This chain joins TRBV20-1 and TRBJ2-7; TRBD2 aligns across 7 bases. Trimming at V came to 1 base and at J to 0 bases, leaving 12 bases not matched to a gene. CDR1 is DFQATT, CDR2 SNEGSKA, per germline (reference sequence). There are 17 residues in the CDR3. The DNA of the CDR3 is TGCAGTGCTAGAGCTGGGCTAGCGGCCCTCCCCTCCTACGAGCAGTACTTC. It specifies CSARAGLAALPSYEQYF.

The V call is TRBV7-9, the J call TRBJ1-2; perhaps TRBD1 as D (6 bases). Deletions cut 1 base from V and 4 bases from J, with 10 bases between. The length of the CDR3 is 14 residues. Germline V gene data show CDR1 as SEHNR and CDR2 as FQNEAQ (reference sequence). CDR3 DNA sequence: TGTGCCAGCAGCTTAGGGACAGATCTCTATGGCTACACCTTC. Translating gives CASSLGTDLYGYTF.

The rearrangement links TRBV5-8 to TRBJ2-5, with 14 bases matching TRBD2. CDR3 length: 16 residues. Germline V gene sequence: CDR1 SGHTS, CDR2 YDEGEE. V dropped 0 bases and J dropped 3; count of bases not matched to a gene: 1. CDR3 DNA: TGTGCCAGCAGCTTGGGGGGACTAGCGGGAGAAGAGACCCAGTACTTC. Protein: CASSLGGLAGEETQYF.

This clonotype appeared a few times. CDR3 coding DNA: TGTGCCAGCAGTCCTCCGGGACTGGCCAATGAGCAGTTCTTC. Its protein product is CASSPPGLANEQFF. The chain employs TRBV3-1 and TRBJ2-1, with a weak D call TRBD2 (6 bases). Trimming removed 6 bases from V and 6 bases from J, with 15 bases in between. This CDR3 spans 14 amino acids. CDR1 is LGHDT, CDR2 YNNKEL, per germline (reference sequence).

V usage is TRBV6-5 and J usage is TRBJ2-7, with a tentative D call TRBD2 (6 bases). Trimming removed 5 bases at V and 7 bases at J, with 15 bases between. Per the germline V gene, CDR1 is MNHEY and CDR2 is SVGAGI. The CDR3 has 13 residues. In nucleotides, the CDR3 is TGTGCCAGCAGTAGGACTAACCGGGCGGAGCAGTACTTC. It specifies CASSRTNRAEQYF.

This clonotype was counted ten times or more. The chain joins TRBV6-5 to TRBJ1-1; 11 bases are a match to TRBD1. Germline CDR1 MNHEY, CDR2 SVGAGI. This CDR3 region has 13 residues. After removal of 4 bases from V and 13 bases from J, the junction contained 8 bases not matched to a gene. The CDR3 DNA sequence: TGTGCCAGCAGTTGGGACAGGGGGGTAGTGGGTTTCTTT. Its protein product is CASSWDRGVVGFF.

This clonotype has only a few counts. The chain recombines TRBV6-5 with TRBJ2-5, with D possibly TRBD2 on 5 matching bases. CDR1 and CDR2 from the germline V gene are MNHEY and SVGAGI. V lost 10 bases to trimming and J lost 2 bases, with 14 bases between them. This CDR3 region has 13 residues. CDR3 residues: CAIKDSVQETQYF. The CDR3 DNA follows: TGTGCCATCAAGGACTCGGTACAAGAGACCCAGTACTTC.

The chain couples TRBV5-1 to TRBJ2-7; D call uncertain. Trimming cost V 0 bases and J 2 bases, with 12 bases left between them. CDR1 is SGHRS, CDR2 YFSETQ, per germline. This CDR3 comprises 15 residues. The CDR3 DNA is TGCGCCAGCAGCTTGGAGCCAGCTTCTACCTACGAGCAGTACTTC. It translates to CASSLEPASTYEQYF.

The chain joins TRBV11-2 to TRBJ1-5, with a tentative D call TRBD1 (6 bases). Trimming shortened V by 2 bases and J by 3 bases, and 8 bases separated the two germline ends. The CDR3 contains 14 residues. From germline, CDR1 is SGHAT and CDR2 FQNNGV. The CDR3 loop is CASSLNRDNQPQHF. The CDR3 nucleotides are TGTGCCAGCAGCTTAAACAGGGACAATCAGCCCCAGCATTTT.

This clonotype came up a few times. In DNA form, the CDR3 reads TGTGCCAGCAGTTATCGGCCGGCGGGGCCTTGGGGGAATGAGCAGTTCTTC. Amino acids: CASSYRPAGPWGNEQFF. The chain links TRBV6-5 to TRBJ2-1; possible D gene TRBD2, 6 bases. Per the germline V gene, CDR1 is MNHEY and CDR2 is SVGAGI. The CDR3 has 17 residues. V was shortened by 3 bases and J by 7 bases, with 22 bases between the two germline ends.

This chain links TRBV12-3 or TRBV12-4 with TRBJ2-4; D remains ambiguous. Trimming left V 6 bases short and J 14 bases short, with 20 bases between. This CDR3 has 13 residues. The CDR3 bases are TGTGCCAGCAGGGTAATGAAAAGGGCACCCGAGTACTTC. Translating gives CASRVMKRAPEYF.

In its sample, this clonotype was seen a few times. The rearrangement uses TRBV9 and TRBJ2-5; unclear D gene. Trimming took off 4 bases at V and 0 bases at J, with 7 bases between the two ends. The length of the CDR3 is 13 residues. The V gene's germline CDR1 is SGDLS and CDR2 YYNGEE. The CDR3 bases are TGTGCCAGCAGCTATTCGTACCAAGAGACCCAGTACTTC. Residues: CASSYSYQETQYF.

The chain has TRBV12-3 or TRBV12-4 and TRBJ2-5; D is uncertain. Trimming took off 8 bases at V and 5 bases at J, with 30 bases between the two ends. The CDR3 runs 18 residues. The CDR3 loop reads CASEFGYRLGINFETQYF. The DNA for the CDR3 is TGTGCCAGCGAGTTCGGGTATCGGCTGGGGATAAACTTTGAGACCCAGTACTTC.

The V and J genes are TRBV12-3 or TRBV12-4 and TRBJ1-1; 9 nucleotides line up with TRBD1. With 3 bases clipped from V and 6 bases from J, the junction kept 8 bases outside the gene matches. The CDR3 runs 15 residues. The CDR3 protein is CASSFRGQGHPEAFF. DNA for the CDR3: TGTGCCAGCAGTTTTCGCGGACAGGGGCACCCTGAAGCTTTCTTT.

This clonotype has only a few counts. The CDR3 region is CASSRQGGSNQPQHF. CDR3 DNA sequence: TGTGCCAGCAGCAGACAGGGAGGGAGCAATCAGCCCCAGCATTTT. The chain links TRBV2 to TRBJ1-5; 7 bases are a match to TRBD1. Unmatched junction bases numbered 6, after V lost 6 bases and J lost 1 base. Germline CDR1 reads SNHLY; CDR2 reads FYNNEI. The CDR3 spans 15 residues.

As for this clonotype: A much larger clone sits a single nucleotide away, making a read error possible. The V gene is TRBV3-1, the J gene TRBJ1-6, with D hard to call. V was cut by 5 bases and J by 7 bases, with 12 bases left in between. This CDR3 has 14 amino acids. CDR1 is LGHDT and CDR2 is YNNKEL in the germline V gene (reference sequence). The CDR3 DNA is TGTGCCAGCAGCTCCTTTATTCGAAATTCACCCCTCCACTTT. It codes for CASSSFIRNSPLHF.

The sample holds a few counts of this clonotype. The rearrangement uses TRBV7-9 and TRBJ2-3; possibly TRBD2 for D (5 bases). The CDR3 has 19 residues. Germline V gene data show CDR1 as SEHNR and CDR2 as FQNEAQ (reference sequence). The germline V and J ends were trimmed by 10 bases and 2 bases, with 31 bases remaining between them. Here the CDR3 DNA reads TGTGCCATAAGCCGGGAACTTTCCCTTTTGCCCTCGTACACAGATACGCAGTATTTT. Encoded protein: CAISRELSLLPSYTDTQYF.

V and J are TRBV2 and TRBJ2-5; 8 bases map to TRBD2. V dropped 0 bases and J dropped 5; count of bases not matched to a gene: 8. There are 16 residues in the CDR3. The germline gives CDR1 SNHLY, CDR2 FYNNEI. The CDR3 loop reads CASSEAAGGRLETQYF. The CDR3 DNA is TGTGCCAGCAGTGAAGCTGCGGGGGGCCGATTGGAGACCCAGTACTTC.

The J gene is TRBJ2-7, the V gene TRBV6-5; a possible D gene is TRBD1 (6 bases). Trimming took 10 bases from V and 5 from J, leaving 21 bases between them. The length of the CDR3 is 14 residues. Per germline, CDR1 MNHEY and CDR2 SVGAGI. Written as DNA, the CDR3 is TGTGCCACCACCGGTGATAGGGGGTTGAACGAGCAGTACTTC. This sequence encodes CATTGDRGLNEQYF.

The chain combines TRBV4-3 with TRBJ1-1; no firm D call. V was clipped by 2 bases and J by 0 bases, with 7 bases between them. Germline CDR1 is LGHNA and CDR2 is YSLEER. The CDR3 has 14 amino acids. The CDR3 region has the DNA TGCGCCAGCAGCCAACTGGTGATGAACACTGAAGCTTTCTTT. This sequence encodes CASSQLVMNTEAFF.

The CDR3 sequence is CATSSSGIQGALAVRTTEAFF. The DNA for the CDR3 is TGTGCCACCAGCAGTTCGGGAATTCAGGGGGCGCTTGCGGTACGGACCACTGAAGCTTTCTTT. V and J are TRBV15 and TRBJ1-1, with TRBD1 matching over 8 bases. Per germline, CDR1 LNHNV and CDR2 YYDKDF (reference sequence). This CDR3 is built from 21 residues. Losses at the gene ends were 3 bases for V and 4 bases for J; bases not matched to a gene: 25. Looking up the rest from reference TRBV15 and TRBJ1-1 gives the full variable domain: DAMVIQNPRYQVTQFGKPVTLSCSQTLNHNVMYWYQQKSSQAPKLLFHYYDKDFNNEADTPDNFQSRRPNTSFCFLDIRSPGLGDTAMYLCATSSSGIQGALAVRTTEAFFGQGTRLTVV.

The gene calls are TRBV12-3 or TRBV12-4 and TRBJ2-2, with 7 bases lining up with TRBD1. Trimming took 6 bases from V and 5 from J; bases not matched to a gene: 6. The length of the CDR3 is 14 residues. The CDR3 spells CASRPGQRTGELFF. CDR3 sequence (DNA): TGTGCCAGCAGGCCGGGACAGAGAACCGGGGAGCTGTTTTTT.